The 14 T cell receptor beta chains below come from one sample, sequenced in a study of blood T cells in healthy people across ages. Alongside a J-beta primer mix, a sample-barcoded 5' primer served in a second PCR lasting roughly 7 to 11 cycles. TCRdb redid the calling of the 5' RACE reads with MiXCR, one entry per CDR3 protein. The sample contains almost 550,000 distinct CDR3 sequences, approximately 25% of which appear only once. This same sample was also taken into another study, of T cells of mothers and their children.

The sample was blood. The receptors were sampled from a boy younger than 18 in good health.

This clonotype was seen many times. The DNA of the CDR3 is TGTGCCAGCACCCTAGAGGCGCGAGAGACCCAGTACTTC. It specifies CASTLEARETQYF. The rearrangement uses TRBV13 and TRBJ2-5; D is undetermined. The CDR3 is 13 amino acids. CDR1 is PRHDT, CDR2 FYEKMQ, per germline (reference sequence). V was pared by 7 bases and J by 4 bases, with 13 bases between.

This clonotype was seen only a few times. This CDR3 reads CSARDKDSYSYEQYF. In DNA form, the CDR3 reads TGCAGTGCTAGAGATAAGGACAGCTACTCCTACGAGCAGTACTTC. The chain employs TRBV20-1 and TRBJ2-7; a possible D gene is TRBD1 (6 bases). Trimming removed 0 bases from V and 0 bases from J, with 12 bases in between. Germline CDR1 and CDR2: DFQATT and SNEGSKA (reference sequence). This CDR3 contains 15 residues.

The chain employs TRBV9 and TRBJ2-2; D call uncertain. Trimming took 4 bases from V and 7 from J, leaving 17 bases between them. CDR3 length: 15 amino acids. Germline loops: CDR1 SGDLS, CDR2 YYNGEE. The CDR3 sequence: CASSSTMVASGELFF. Written as DNA, the CDR3 is TGTGCCAGCAGCTCGACGATGGTGGCTAGCGGGGAGCTGTTTTTT.

The rearrangement links TRBV27 to TRBJ2-7, with D possibly TRBD2 on 6 matching bases. V shed 8 bases and J shed 2 bases, with 16 bases lying between them. The CDR3 consists of 14 residues. Germline values: CDR1 MNHEY, CDR2 SMNVEV (reference sequence). The CDR3: CASRWGVGAYEQYF. Here the CDR3 DNA reads TGTGCCAGCCGATGGGGGGTAGGGGCCTACGAGCAGTACTTC.

This clonotype was seen repeatedly, ten times or more. This sequence joins TRBV5-1 and TRBJ2-7, with D possibly called TRBD1 or TRBD2 (7 bases each). The CDR3 runs 14 residues. V lost 5 bases to trimming and J lost 2 bases, with 14 bases between them. CDR1 and CDR2 from the germline V gene are SGHRS and YFSETQ. The CDR3: CASRRQGGPYEQYF. As DNA, the CDR3 is TGCGCCAGCAGACGGCAGGGGGGGCCCTACGAGCAGTACTTC.

The sample holds many counts of this clonotype. The genes are TRBV15 and TRBJ2-5; 8 bases are shared with TRBD1. The assigned J gene may be wrong: the sequence end matches TRBJ2-7 better. This CDR3 is 16 amino acids long. Germline CDR1 is LNHNV and CDR2 is YYDKDF (reference sequence). The DNA for the CDR3 is TGTGCCACCAGCAGAGATCGAACAGGGGGCTCCTACGAGCAGTACTTC. It encodes CATSRDRTGGSYEQYF.

The V and J genes are TRBV7-6 and TRBJ2-2; a weak D match, TRBD2 (6 bases). The CDR3 has 14 amino acids. Trimming cost V 8 bases and J 1 base, with 11 bases left between them. Germline V gives CDR1 SGHVS, CDR2 FNYEAQ. CDR3 sequence reads: CASGGTVNTGELFF. DNA of the CDR3: TGTGCCAGCGGGGGGACGGTGAACACCGGGGAGCTGTTTTTT.

This clonotype turned up a few times. V is TRBV25-1 and J is TRBJ2-7; D remains unclear. The V end was cut by 3 bases, the J end by 2 bases, with 11 bases between. CDR1 and CDR2 (germline): MGHDK, SYGVNS. The CDR3 sequence is 14 residues long. CDR3 DNA sequence: TGTGCCAGCAGTGATGCTGTGACCCCCTACGAGCAGTACTTC. It translates to CASSDAVTPYEQYF.

This clonotype was seen more than once but under ten times. Germline is not matched at one junction end, which may reflect a read error. The chain is built from TRBV6-6 and TRBJ2-5; D perhaps matches TRBD1 (5 bases). Germline V CDR1 and CDR2: MNHNY, SVGAGI (reference sequence). The CDR3 runs to 13 residues. The CDR3 sequence: CASSPRVEETQHF. CDR3 DNA sequence: TGTGCCAGCAGTCCCAGGGTGGAAGAGACCCAGCACTTC.

Ten or more counts support this clonotype. The chain employs TRBV6-4 and TRBJ2-3; D might be TRBD1 (5 bases). Trimming took off 8 bases at V and 2 bases at J, with 11 bases between the two ends. CDR1 is MRHNA, CDR2 SNTAGT, per germline. The CDR3 runs to 13 residues. The CDR3 protein is CASGAGHTDTQYF. CDR3 DNA: TGTGCCAGCGGGGCAGGGCACACAGATACGCAGTATTTT.

This clonotype was picked up a small number of times. The chain joins TRBV9 to TRBJ2-3; 7 bases align to TRBD2. V was pared by 2 bases and J by 5 bases, with 2 bases of the junction left unmatched. This CDR3 is built from 13 residues. The V gene's germline CDR1 is SGDLS and CDR2 YYNGEE. The CDR3 nucleotides read TGTGCCAGCAGCGTGAGCGGGAAAGATACGCAGTATTTT. Translating it yields CASSVSGKDTQYF.

This clonotype was observed a handful of times. This sequence joins TRBV6-5 and TRBJ2-5, with unresolved D. The J call may be incorrect, as the DNA end agrees better with TRBJ2-1. The CDR3 length is 14 residues. CDR1 MNHEY and CDR2 SVGAGI come from the germline V gene. The CDR3, as DNA: TGTGCCAGCAGTTACCAGAAGACCGACTTAGAGCAGTTCTTC. It specifies CASSYQKTDLEQFF.

The sample holds a few counts of this clonotype. The chain links TRBV30 to TRBJ1-6; D is possibly TRBD1 (6 bases). This CDR3 has 13 amino acids. Per germline, CDR1 GTSNPN and CDR2 SVGIG (reference sequence). The V end lost 4 bases, the J end lost 5 bases, and 9 bases lay between the germline ends. This chain's CDR3 is CAWTGTHNSPLHF. DNA of the CDR3: TGTGCCTGGACCGGGACACATAATTCACCCCTCCACTTT. Full variable domain (rest looked up from reference TRBV30 and TRBJ1-6): SQTIHQWPATLVQPVGSPLSLECTVEGTSNPNLYWYRQAAGRGLQLLFYSVGIGQISSEVPQNLSASRPQDRQFILSSKKLLLSDSGFYLCAWTGTHNSPLHFGNGTRLTVT.

The chain recombines TRBV3-1 with TRBJ2-2, with D hard to call. This CDR3 has 12 residues. V shed 3 bases and J shed 10 bases, with 9 bases lying between them. CDR1 and CDR2 (germline): LGHDT, YNNKEL (reference sequence). The CDR3 DNA reads as TGTGCCAGCAGCCATTCTTATTTGGAGCTGTTTTTT. Its translation: CASSHSYLELFF.